Listed here are 20 T cell receptor beta chains from one sample, sequenced in a study of blood T cell repertoires in COVID-19. This table comes from immunoSEQ multiplex PCR, and its TCRdb copy is limited to in-frame clones, with some not included. The data show 50,000 to 75,000 clones, more than 65% seen once. Sequencing used peripheral blood. These receptors all come from a human donor in a cohort sampled during active COVID-19.

This rearrangement joins TRBV6-5 to TRBJ1-3; 9 nucleotides agree with TRBD1. With V trimmed by 6 bases and J by 4 bases, 7 bases remained unmatched. CDR1 MNHEY and CDR2 SVGAGI come from the germline V gene. CDR3 length: 15 residues. In nucleotides, the CDR3 is TGTGCCAGCAGCAAGGGACAGGGTGTAGGAAACACCATATATTTT. Amino acid sequence: CASSKGQGVGNTIYF.

The chain is built from TRBV5-1 and TRBJ2-3; 9 bases are shared with TRBD2. There are 14 residues in the CDR3. In germline, CDR1 is SGHRS, CDR2 YFSETQ. Trimming cost V 4 bases and J 5 bases; bases outside gene matches: 5. CDR3 nucleotides: TGCGCCAGCAGCGGCGGGGGGGCCATAGATACGCAGTATTTT. Its protein is CASSGGGAIDTQYF.

This clone was observed a handful of times. The chain uses TRBV27 and TRBJ1-4, with 7 bases matching TRBD1. V dropped 4 bases and J dropped 6; count of bases not matched to a gene: 2. Germline CDR1 reads MNHEY; CDR2 reads SMNVEV (reference sequence). The CDR3 covers 13 residues. The DNA of the CDR3 is TGTGCCAGCAGTTGGCAGGGGGATGAAAAACTGTTTTTT. It codes for CASSWQGDEKLFF.

V gene TRBV30 combines with J gene TRBJ2-2; a weak D match, TRBD1 (6 bases). The ends were cut back, 1 base at V and 7 bases at J, with 16 bases in the middle. The CDR3 length is 15 residues. Germline V gene data show CDR1 as GTSNPN and CDR2 as SVGIG (reference sequence). The CDR3 sequence is CAWSEGVGESGELFF. The CDR3 DNA follows: TGTGCCTGGAGTGAGGGGGTAGGAGAAAGCGGGGAGCTGTTTTTT.

The chain uses TRBV6-4 and TRBJ2-5; maybe TRBD2 (6 bases). Germline CDR1 is MRHNA and CDR2 is SNTAGT. Trimming pared 6 bases from V and 7 bases from J, leaving 21 bases between. This CDR3 has 15 residues. The CDR3 sequence: CASRPGTPGYWTQYF. CDR3 nucleotides: TGTGCCAGCAGACCCGGGACTCCGGGTTATTGGACCCAGTACTTC.

V gene TRBV11-2 combines with J gene TRBJ2-1, with D maybe TRBD2 (7 bases). The CDR3 extends over 18 amino acids. Germline values: CDR1 SGHAT, CDR2 FQNNGV. V gave up 5 bases and J gave up 8 bases, with 28 bases separating them. CDR3 loop: CASSRSLRSAGAWDEQFF. CDR3 coding DNA: TGTGCCAGCAGCCGGTCGCTTCGGTCTGCGGGGGCCTGGGATGAGCAGTTCTTC.

The V gene is TRBV12-3 or TRBV12-4, the J gene TRBJ1-3; D is undetermined. The V end lost 5 bases, the J end lost 2 bases, and 7 bases lay between the germline ends. The CDR3 covers 13 residues. CDR3 loop: CASSPNTGNTIYF. The CDR3 DNA follows: TGTGCCAGCAGTCCCAACACTGGAAACACCATATATTTT.

This clone was seen just once. The chain recombines TRBV28 with TRBJ1-2, with TRBD1 as a possible D gene (6 bases). Germline V gives CDR1 MDHEN, CDR2 SYDVKM. V lost 9 bases to trimming and J lost 0 bases, with 14 bases between them. This CDR3 comprises 14 residues. CDR3 in DNA: TGTGCCAGTATGGACAGCTTAACTAACTATGGCTACACCTTC. It yields the protein CASMDSLTNYGYTF.

V and J are TRBV2 and TRBJ2-1, with 8 bases that match TRBD2. V lost 1 base to trimming and J lost 9 bases; unmatched junction nucleotides: 8. CDR3 length: 15 amino acids. CDR1 is SNHLY and CDR2 is FYNNEI in the germline V gene. Here the CDR3 DNA reads TGTGCCAGCAGTGAAGGAGCGGGGGCTAATAGTGAGCAGTTCTTC. Amino acids: CASSEGAGANSEQFF.

CDR3 coding DNA: TGCAGCGCCGGACAGAGAACCTACGAGCAGTACTTC. It specifies CSAGQRTYEQYF. The chain has TRBV29-1 and TRBJ2-7; a possible D gene is TRBD1 (6 bases). Germline assignment: CDR1 SQVTM and CDR2 ANQGSEA. The CDR3 spans 12 residues. The V and J ends lost 7 bases and 2 bases respectively, with 12 bases between them.

CDR3 amino acids: CASTQISGKRFTGELFF. The CDR3 DNA sequence: TGTGCCAGCACCCAGATTTCAGGGAAAAGGTTCACCGGGGAGCTGTTTTTT. The chain carries TRBV28 and TRBJ2-2; D may be TRBD1 (5 bases). There are 17 residues in the CDR3. V was shortened by 7 bases and J by 4 bases, with 22 bases between the two germline ends. CDR1 is MDHEN and CDR2 is SYDVKM in the germline V gene.

This chain connects TRBV6-1 to TRBJ2-2; 7 bases map to TRBD1. Germline V gives CDR1 MNHNS, CDR2 SASEGT. CDR3 length equals 16 residues. After removal of 4 bases from V and 4 bases from J, the junction contained 9 bases not matched to a gene. CDR3 nucleotides: TGTGCCAGCAGTGCGGACAGGTCATCCCGCACCGGGGAGCTGTTTTTT. Its protein product is CASSADRSSRTGELFF.

This chain connects TRBV5-1 to TRBJ2-1; TRBD2 matches 8 bases. This CDR3 has 15 residues. Trimming cost V 5 bases and J 5 bases; bases outside gene matches: 9. Germline V CDR1 and CDR2: SGHRS, YFSETQ. CDR3 sequence (DNA): TGCGCCAGCAGGATGTCGGGGGGGCTAAACAATGAGCAGTTCTTC. This gives the protein CASRMSGGLNNEQFF.

This rearrangement joins TRBV5-1 to TRBJ1-1; 8 bases fit TRBD1. The germline gives CDR1 SGHRS, CDR2 YFSETQ. The V and J ends lost 1 base and 1 base, in that order; junction bases with no gene match: 3. This CDR3 has 15 amino acids. CDR3 region: CASSLSGTGNTEAFF. The CDR3 DNA reads as TGCGCCAGCAGCTTGTCCGGGACAGGGAACACTGAAGCTTTCTTT.

This clone was seen only a few times. J is TRBJ2-7 and V is TRBV27; TRBD2 aligns across 8 bases. This CDR3 is 15 amino acids long. CDR1 is MNHEY and CDR2 is SMNVEV in the germline V gene (reference sequence). J lost 2 bases, V lost 5 bases, and 8 bases had no gene match. The CDR3 region is CASSLNSGAAYEQYF. In DNA, the CDR3 is TGTGCCAGCAGTCTAAATAGCGGGGCGGCCTACGAGCAGTACTTC.

This rearrangement joins TRBV6-5 to TRBJ2-7, with 8 bases identical to TRBD2. The CDR3 extends over 15 amino acids. J was trimmed by 2 bases and V by 6 bases; bases with no gene match: 9. In germline, CDR1 is MNHEY, CDR2 SVGAGI. This CDR3 reads CASSPRPGGAYEQYF. The CDR3 bases are TGTGCCAGCAGCCCAAGACCGGGGGGGGCCTACGAGCAGTACTTC.

V usage is TRBV7-2 and J usage is TRBJ1-2; 9 bases map to TRBD1. CDR3 length equals 14 residues. Germline CDR1 SGHTA, CDR2 FQGNSA. J lost 4 bases, V lost 5 bases, and 5 bases had no gene match. DNA of the CDR3: TGTGCCAGCAGCCCCGGGACAGGGTTCTATGGCTACACCTTC. This codes for CASSPGTGFYGYTF.

As to this clone: A read error may produce the germline difference seen at one junction end. The chain carries TRBV30 and TRBJ2-1; 9 bases agree with TRBD1. This CDR3 comprises 16 residues. The germline CDR1 and CDR2 sequences are GTSNPN and SVGIG (reference sequence). DNA for the CDR3: TGTGCCGGGAGCGGGCTAGGACAGGGGCCCTACAATGAGCAGTTCTTC. Translation: CAGSGLGQGPYNEQFF.

The genes are TRBV5-5 and TRBJ1-3; D call uncertain. Trimming shortened V by 1 base and J by 8 bases, and 13 bases separated the two germline ends. CDR1 is SGHKS, CDR2 YYEKEE, per germline (reference sequence). This CDR3 has 14 residues. The CDR3 loop reads CASSLSAGPDTIYF. The DNA for the CDR3 is TGTGCCAGCAGCTTGAGTGCGGGTCCCGACACCATATATTTT. Full variable domain (missing parts from reference TRBV5-5 and TRBJ1-3): DAGVTQSPTHLIKTRGQQVTLRCSPISGHKSVSWYQQVLGQGPQFIFQYYEKEERGRGNFPDRFSARQFPNYSSELNVNALLLGDSALYLCASSLSAGPDTIYFGEGSWLTVV.

The chain couples TRBV11-2 to TRBJ2-7, with 7 bases lining up with TRBD1. The J segment lost 0 bases and the V segment lost 4 bases, leaving 3 bases of the junction unmatched. CDR3 length equals 14 residues. Looked up from germline, CDR1 is SGHAT and CDR2 is FQNNGV. The CDR3 nucleotides read TGTGCCAGCAGCTCGGACAGGAGCTCCTACGAGCAGTACTTC. This encodes CASSSDRSSYEQYF. Looking up the rest from reference TRBV11-2 and TRBJ2-7 gives the full variable domain: EAGVAQSPRYKIIEKRQSVAFWCNPISGHATLYWYQQILGQGPKLLIQFQNNGVVDDSQLPKDRFSAERLKGVDSTLKIQPAKLEDSAVYLCASSSDRSSYEQYFGPGTRLTVT.